Below are 18 T cell receptor beta chains sequenced from a single sample in a study of T cell responses to AZD1222 COVID-19 vaccine. The assay was immunoSEQ multiplex PCR, and TCRdb's table has in-frame clones only and misses some. Of roughly 150,000 clones listed, under 95% are singletons. The specimen was peripheral blood, collected on day 0 of AZD1222 vaccination. These receptors were taken from an adult in good health.

V usage is TRBV6-1 and J usage is TRBJ2-7, with TRBD1 as a possible D gene (6 bases). CDR3 size: 17 residues. Trimming removed 1 base at V and 1 base at J, with 17 bases between. Germline V gene data show CDR1 as MNHNS and CDR2 as SASEGT. The CDR3 DNA reads TGTGCCAGCAGTGAAGTACCCAACCGACAGGTTTCCTACGAGCAGTACTTC. Amino acid sequence: CASSEVPNRQVSYEQYF.

This clone was picked up one time. The V gene is TRBV7-6, the J gene TRBJ2-7; 9 nucleotides align to TRBD2. The CDR3 sequence is 15 residues long. Trimming removed 4 bases from V and 5 bases from J; junction bases left unmatched: 9. CDR1 and CDR2 (germline): SGHVS, FNYEAQ. The CDR3 here is CASSSTASGNHEQYF. The CDR3 DNA reads as TGTGCCAGCAGCTCAACGGCTAGCGGGAACCACGAGCAGTACTTC.

This chain links TRBV19 with TRBJ1-2, with D perhaps TRBD1 (5 bases). V shed 1 base and J shed 0 bases, with 15 bases lying between them. Germline V gives CDR1 LNHDA, CDR2 SQIVND (reference sequence). The CDR3 length is 17 residues. DNA for the CDR3: TGTGCCAGTAGTATAGGCAGGGCTCGGCCGACTAACTATGGCTACACCTTC. The encoded protein is CASSIGRARPTNYGYTF.

The chain joins TRBV29-1 to TRBJ1-1, with 7 nucleotides matching TRBD1. J gave up 1 base and V 7 bases, and 9 bases lay outside the gene matches. Germline assignment: CDR1 SQVTM and CDR2 ANQGSEA. This CDR3 contains 14 residues. The CDR3 protein is CSALRDSRNTEAFF. CDR3 nucleotides: TGCAGCGCCCTGCGGGACAGCAGGAACACTGAAGCTTTCTTT.

The chain employs TRBV19 and TRBJ1-5; TRBD1 aligns across 7 bases. This CDR3 is built from 15 residues. The germline V gene encodes CDR1 LNHDA and CDR2 SQIVND (reference sequence). V was pared by 9 bases and J by 6 bases, with 14 bases of the junction left unmatched. The CDR3 DNA reads TGTGCCAGCCAAGTATTGGGCAGGGGGTCTCAGCCCCAGCATTTT. Translated: CASQVLGRGSQPQHF.

This sequence joins TRBV25-1 and TRBJ1-2; D is unclear. The length of the CDR3 is 11 residues. Per the germline V gene, CDR1 is MGHDK and CDR2 is SYGVNS. V was clipped by 5 bases and J by 4 bases, with 5 bases between them. This CDR3 is CASSQGYGYTF. The CDR3 DNA is TGTGCCAGCAGTCAAGGCTATGGCTACACCTTC.

The rearrangement joins TRBV6-1 to TRBJ2-6; the D gene could be TRBD1 or TRBD2 (5 bases each). Germline CDR1 and CDR2: MNHNS and SASEGT. Deletions cut 2 bases from V and 4 bases from J, with 12 bases between. This CDR3 has 16 residues. The CDR3 DNA reads TGTGCCAGCAGTGAAACGAGGGGAAAGGGGGCCAACGTCCTGACTTTC. Its protein is CASSETRGKGANVLTF.

This clone was recorded a few times. The V call is TRBV19, the J call TRBJ1-5; D is undetermined. V lost 2 bases and J 3 bases, leaving 2 bases between the germline ends. Germline assignment: CDR1 LNHDA and CDR2 SQIVND (reference sequence). There are 12 residues in the CDR3. The DNA of the CDR3 is TGTGCCAGTAGTATATCCAATCAGCCCCAGCATTTT. Protein product: CASSISNQPQHF.

The CDR3 reads CASSIEGISRVDTQYF. The CDR3 DNA reads as TGTGCCAGTAGTATAGAAGGGATCTCACGCGTAGATACGCAGTATTTT. The genes are TRBV19 and TRBJ2-3; D remains ambiguous. Germline CDR1 reads LNHDA; CDR2 reads SQIVND (reference sequence). The CDR3 contains 16 residues. The V and J ends lost 0 bases and 5 bases respectively, with 15 bases between them.

The chain couples TRBV19 to TRBJ2-1, with TRBD1 matching 9 bases. In germline, CDR1 is LNHDA, CDR2 SQIVND (reference sequence). V shed 3 bases and J 10 bases; nucleotides not matched to a gene: 1. CDR3 length: 12 residues. Written as DNA, the CDR3 is TGTGCCAGTAGTATCGGGACAGGGGAGCAGTTCTTC. Its translation is CASSIGTGEQFF.

A few counts support this clone. CDR3 region: CASSYSTGFSYEQYF. CDR3 sequence (DNA): TGTGCCAGCAGTTACTCTACAGGGTTCTCCTACGAGCAGTACTTC. The chain recombines TRBV6-5 with TRBJ2-7; possible D gene TRBD1, 6 bases. V was clipped by 0 bases and J by 0 bases, with 9 bases between them. CDR1 and CDR2 (germline): MNHEY, SVGAGI. CDR3 length equals 15 residues.

This chain's CDR3 is CASRTSRVYEQYF. In DNA form, the CDR3 reads TGTGCCAGCAGGACTAGTAGAGTCTACGAGCAGTACTTC. This chain connects TRBV28 to TRBJ2-7; TRBD2 is a possible D gene (6 bases). The germline V gene has CDR1 MDHEN and CDR2 SYDVKM. V was cut by 6 bases and J by 3 bases, with 12 bases left in between. There are 13 residues in the CDR3.

The chain uses TRBV7-6 and TRBJ2-2; 10 bases fit TRBD1. J lost 5 bases, V lost 1 base, and 4 bases had no gene match. The CDR3 covers 16 residues. Germline CDR1 reads SGHVS; CDR2 reads FNYEAQ. CDR3 amino acids: CASSLGGTGETGELFF. CDR3 DNA sequence: TGTGCCAGCAGCTTAGGCGGGACAGGGGAGACCGGGGAGCTGTTTTTT.

This CDR3 is CASSLAAGSDSPLHF. CDR3 in DNA: TGTGCCAGCAGCTTAGCGGCAGGGAGCGACTCACCCCTCCACTTT. The rearrangement uses TRBV7-9 and TRBJ1-6, with a weak D call TRBD1 (5 bases). V lost 0 bases and J 10 bases, leaving 13 bases between the germline ends. Germline V gene lookup returns CDR1 SEHNR and CDR2 FQNEAQ (reference sequence). The CDR3 has 15 residues.

The J gene is TRBJ2-7, the V gene TRBV6-5; D is uncertain. Germline V gene sequence: CDR1 MNHEY, CDR2 SVGAGI. The CDR3 loop spans 14 amino acids. With 7 bases removed from V and 2 bases from J, the gap between germline ends came to 15 bases. The CDR3 protein is CASKEENGPYEQYF. In DNA form, the CDR3 reads TGTGCCAGCAAAGAGGAAAATGGCCCCTACGAGCAGTACTTC.

The CDR3 is CASIPGADGYTF. The CDR3 DNA sequence: TGTGCCAGCATCCCGGGGGCAGATGGCTACACCTTC. V gene TRBV6-4 combines with J gene TRBJ1-2; the D gene is possibly TRBD1 (6 bases). Trimming cost V 7 bases and J 6 bases, with 12 bases left between them. Germline V gene lookup returns CDR1 MRHNA and CDR2 SNTAGT. The CDR3 has 12 amino acids.

This clone is a singleton in its sample. The same CDR3 is also encoded by other DNA sequences in this sample. The CDR3 region is CASSSPSNQPQHF. The DNA for the CDR3 is TGTGCCAGCAGTTCCCCTAGCAATCAGCCCCAGCATTTT. This chain joins TRBV28 and TRBJ1-5; no firm D call. V shed 4 bases and J shed 0 bases, with 4 bases lying between them. The CDR3 is 13 amino acids. The germline gives CDR1 MDHEN, CDR2 SYDVKM.

The chain carries TRBV4-1 and TRBJ1-2; no clear D. Trimming removed 2 bases at V and 8 bases at J, with 9 bases between. The CDR3 is 12 residues long. Per the germline V gene, CDR1 is MGHRA and CDR2 is YSYEKL. CDR3 DNA sequence: TGCGCCAGCAGCCAAAACGAGCGCGGCTACACCTTC. As protein: CASSQNERGYTF.